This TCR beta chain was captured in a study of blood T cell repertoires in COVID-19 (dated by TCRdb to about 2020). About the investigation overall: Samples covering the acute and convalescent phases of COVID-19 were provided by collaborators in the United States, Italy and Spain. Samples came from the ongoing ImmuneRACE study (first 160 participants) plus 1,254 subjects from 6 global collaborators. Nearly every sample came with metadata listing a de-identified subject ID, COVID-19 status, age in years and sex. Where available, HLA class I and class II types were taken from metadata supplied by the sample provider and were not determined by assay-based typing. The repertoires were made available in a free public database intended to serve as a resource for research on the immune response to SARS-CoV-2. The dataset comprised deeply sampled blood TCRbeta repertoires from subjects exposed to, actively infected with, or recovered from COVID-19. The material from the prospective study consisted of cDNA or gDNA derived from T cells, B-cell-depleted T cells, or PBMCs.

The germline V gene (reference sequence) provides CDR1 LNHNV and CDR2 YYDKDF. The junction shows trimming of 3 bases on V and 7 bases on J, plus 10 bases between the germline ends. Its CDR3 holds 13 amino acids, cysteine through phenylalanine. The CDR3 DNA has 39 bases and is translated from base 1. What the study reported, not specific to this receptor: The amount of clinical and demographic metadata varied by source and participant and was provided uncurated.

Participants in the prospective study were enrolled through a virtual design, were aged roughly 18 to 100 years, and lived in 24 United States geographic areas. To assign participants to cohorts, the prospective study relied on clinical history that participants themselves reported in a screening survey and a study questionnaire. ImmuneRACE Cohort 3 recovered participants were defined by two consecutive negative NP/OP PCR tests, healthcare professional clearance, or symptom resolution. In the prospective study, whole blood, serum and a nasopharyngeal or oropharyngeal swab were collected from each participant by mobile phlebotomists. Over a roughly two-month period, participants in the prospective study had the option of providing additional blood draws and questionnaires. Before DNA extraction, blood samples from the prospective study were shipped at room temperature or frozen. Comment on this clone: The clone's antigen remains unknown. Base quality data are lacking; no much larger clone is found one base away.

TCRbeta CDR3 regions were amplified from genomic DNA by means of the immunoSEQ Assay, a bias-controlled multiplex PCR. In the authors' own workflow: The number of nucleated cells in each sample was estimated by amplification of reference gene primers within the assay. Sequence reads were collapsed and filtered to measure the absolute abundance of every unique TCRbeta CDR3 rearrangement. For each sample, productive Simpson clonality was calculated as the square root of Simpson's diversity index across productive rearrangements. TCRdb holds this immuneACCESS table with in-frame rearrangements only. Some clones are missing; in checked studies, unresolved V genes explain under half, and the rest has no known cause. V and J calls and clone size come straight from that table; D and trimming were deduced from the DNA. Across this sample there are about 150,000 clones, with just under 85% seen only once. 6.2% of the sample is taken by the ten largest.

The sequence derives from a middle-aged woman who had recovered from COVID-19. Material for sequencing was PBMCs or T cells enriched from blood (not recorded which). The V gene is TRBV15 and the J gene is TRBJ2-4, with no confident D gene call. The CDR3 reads CATSRGVANIQYF. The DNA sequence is TGTGCCACCAGCAGGGGCGTTGCGAACATTCAGTACTTC. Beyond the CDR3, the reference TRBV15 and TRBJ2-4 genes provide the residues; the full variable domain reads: DAMVIQNPRYQVTQFGKPVTLSCSQTLNHNVMYWYQQKSSQAPKLLFHYYDKDFNNEADTPDNFQSRRPNTSFCFLDIRSPGLGDTAMYLCATSRGVANIQYFGAGTRLSVL.